These T cell receptor beta chains were read from a single sample in a study of cytomegalovirus exposure and HLA in healthy donors. TCRdb keeps only in-frame clones here, not all; method: immunoSEQ multiplex PCR. Of 250,000 or so clones listed, 80% to 95% are singletons. Sequenced material: PBMCs. Source of these receptors: a girl aged 2 to 10 in good health and CMV-seronegative. Both conserved end residues are part of each CDR3. The D gene is left open where the match is weak. Size is omitted from some rows. Given values are once, few, many or a class for expanded clones.

CDR3 protein | CDR3 DNA | V gene | clone size | D gene | J gene
CASSQDGGTEAFF | TGTGCCAGCAGCCAAGACGGGGGGACTGAAGCTTTCTTT | TRBV6-1 | - | - | TRBJ1-1
CAWSVLVNTEAFF | TGTGCCTGGAGTGTACTCGTGAACACTGAAGCTTTCTTT | TRBV30 | - | - | TRBJ1-1
CASSLAVLTPPSSYEQYF | TGTGCCAGCAGCTTGGCCGTATTGACACCCCCGAGCTCCTACGAGCAGTACTTC | TRBV5-6 | - | - | TRBJ2-7
CASSLAGGPSYEQYF | TGTGCCAGCAGTCTAGCGGGAGGACCCTCCTACGAGCAGTACTTC | TRBV2 | - | TRBD2 | TRBJ2-7
CSVEADSDANYGYTF | TGCAGCGTTGAAGCCGACAGTGACGCTAACTATGGCTACACCTTC | TRBV29-1 | - | - | TRBJ1-2
CASSSTGWSPLHF | TGTGCCAGCAGTTCGACAGGATGGTCACCCCTCCACTTT | TRBV27 | - | - | TRBJ1-6
CASSLEGGLNEQYF | TGTGCCAGCAGCTTAGAGGGGGGGCTTAACGAGCAGTACTTC | TRBV7-8 | - | - | TRBJ2-7
CAYSPTGVNTIYF | TGTGCCTACTCTCCGACGGGGGTGAACACCATATATTTT | TRBV30 | - | - | TRBJ1-3
CATSSPIAGGHYEQYF | TGTGCCACCAGCAGTCCAATAGCGGGCGGACACTACGAGCAGTACTTC | TRBV15 | - | TRBD2 | TRBJ2-7
CASSPHGLAVTYNEQFF | TGTGCCAGCAGCCCCCATGGACTAGCGGTGACCTACAATGAGCAGTTCTTC | TRBV14 | - | TRBD2 | TRBJ2-1
CASSLEPNRGRREHQETQYF | TGTGCCAGCAGTTTAGAACCGAACAGGGGGCGCAGGGAACACCAAGAGACCCAGTACTTC | TRBV28 | - | TRBD1 | TRBJ2-5
CASSNDRALVNTEAFF | TGTGCCAGTAGTAACGACAGGGCTTTGGTGAACACTGAAGCTTTCTTT | TRBV19 | - | TRBD1 | TRBJ1-1
CASSFGLNEQFF | TGTGCCAGCAGCTTTGGACTCAATGAGCAGTTCTTC | TRBV5-4 | - | - | TRBJ2-1
CASRDTSGGASDTQYF | TGTGCCAGCAGGGACACTAGCGGGGGGGCGAGCGATACGCAGTATTTT | TRBV28 | - | TRBD2 | TRBJ2-3
CASSYSKWDRVSF | TGTGCCAGCAGTTACTCGAAATGGGACAGGGTTAGTTTC | TRBV6-6 | - | TRBD1 | TRBJ2-7
CASSSRTGLGGYTF | TGTGCCAGCAGCTCCCGGACAGGGCTGGGCGGCTACACCTTC | TRBV7-2 | - | TRBD1 | TRBJ1-2
CATMLKAGVGTDTQYF | TGTGCCACCATGTTAAAAGCGGGAGTTGGGACAGATACGCAGTATTTT | TRBV19 | once | TRBD2 | TRBJ2-3
CASSLLEAGVVETQYF | TGTGCCAGCAGCTTATTGGAAGCGGGGGTAGTGGAGACCCAGTACTTC | TRBV7-9 | - | TRBD2 | TRBJ2-5
CSVEGGLAGDSYEQYF | TGCAGCGTTGAAGGCGGACTAGCGGGAGACTCCTACGAGCAGTACTTC | TRBV29-1 | - | TRBD2 | TRBJ2-7
CASRPTGGHREQYF | TGTGCCAGCAGACCTACAGGGGGCCATAGAGAGCAGTACTTC | TRBV28 | - | TRBD1 | TRBJ2-7
CASSLRHPTDTQYF | TGTGCCAGCAGCTTAAGACACCCCACAGATACGCAGTATTTT | TRBV7-9 | - | - | TRBJ2-3
CASSYSGRASSYEQYF | TGTGCCAGCAGTTACTCTGGGAGGGCGAGCTCCTACGAGCAGTACTTC | TRBV6-5 | - | TRBD2 | TRBJ2-7
CASSETGRTEAFF | TGTGCCAGCAGCGAAACCGGGAGGACTGAAGCTTTCTTT | TRBV11-2 | once | - | TRBJ1-1
CASSLFSGEQFF | TGCGCCAGCAGCTTGTTCAGTGGTGAGCAGTTCTTC | TRBV5-1 | - | - | TRBJ2-1
CASSAIVRAGQMEDGELFF | TGTGCCAGTAGCGCTATTGTCAGGGCGGGACAGATGGAAGACGGGGAGCTGTTTTTT | TRBV19 | - | - | TRBJ2-2
CASSKTGYVNNEQFF | TGTGCCAGCAGCAAGACAGGGTATGTGAACAATGAGCAGTTCTTC | TRBV7-6 | - | TRBD1 | TRBJ2-1
CASSFPGGDYEQYF | TGTGCCAGCAGTTTTCCCGGAGGGGACTACGAGCAGTACTTC | TRBV28 | - | - | TRBJ2-7
CASSMAQGNYGYTF | TGTGCCAGTAGTATGGCCCAGGGTAACTATGGCTACACCTTC | TRBV19 | - | - | TRBJ1-2
CASSLSTARDEQYF | TGTGCCAGCAGTTTATCAACCGCCCGGGACGAGCAGTACTTC | TRBV28 | - | - | TRBJ2-7
CASSETGVNTEAFF | TGTGCCAGCAGCGAGACAGGGGTGAACACTGAAGCTTTCTTT | TRBV6-5 | few | TRBD1 | TRBJ1-1
CASSLVTALPTEAFF | TGTGCCAGCAGCTTAGTGACAGCCCTCCCCACTGAAGCTTTCTTT | TRBV7-2 | - | - | TRBJ1-1
CASSSLLTSGSTDTQYF | TGTGCCAGCAGCTCCTTGCTGACTAGCGGCAGCACAGATACGCAGTATTTT | TRBV11-2 | once | TRBD2 | TRBJ2-3
CASVRTPSYEQYF | TGTGCCAGCGTACGGACACCGTCCTACGAGCAGTACTTC | TRBV28 | - | - | TRBJ2-7
CASSYSTGRSNQPQHF | TGTGCCAGCAGTTACAGCACAGGGCGAAGCAATCAGCCCCAGCATTTT | TRBV6-6 | - | - | TRBJ1-5
CASSVSLGGGRTGELFF | TGTGCCAGCAGCGTATCCTTGGGGGGGGGCCGGACCGGGGAGCTGTTTTTT | TRBV9 | - | - | TRBJ2-2
CASSLSGPYNEQFF | TGCGCCAGCAGCTTAAGCGGCCCCTACAATGAGCAGTTCTTC | TRBV5-1 | once | - | TRBJ2-1